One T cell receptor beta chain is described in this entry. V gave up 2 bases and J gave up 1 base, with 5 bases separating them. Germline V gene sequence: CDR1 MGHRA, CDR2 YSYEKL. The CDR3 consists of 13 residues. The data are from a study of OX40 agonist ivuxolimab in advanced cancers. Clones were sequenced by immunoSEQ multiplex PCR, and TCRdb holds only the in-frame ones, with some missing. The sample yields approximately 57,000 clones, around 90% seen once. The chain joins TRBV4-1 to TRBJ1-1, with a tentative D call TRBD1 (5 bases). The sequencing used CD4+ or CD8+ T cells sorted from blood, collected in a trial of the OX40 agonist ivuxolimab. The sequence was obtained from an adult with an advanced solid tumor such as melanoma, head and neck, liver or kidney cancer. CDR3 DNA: TGCGCCAGCAGCCAAACAGGGAACACTGAAGCTTTCTTT. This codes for CASSQTGNTEAFF.